The 17 T cell receptor beta chains below come from one sample, sequenced in a study of cytomegalovirus exposure and HLA in healthy donors. Produced via immunoSEQ multiplex PCR; TCRdb's table is partial and in-frame only. This sample has tens of thousands of clones, with 95% to 98% found just once. The sequenced sample consisted of PBMCs. The receptors here all came from a man aged 18-30 years in good health and CMV-seronegative.

The chain has TRBV19 and TRBJ2-1; D may be TRBD2 (5 bases). The V and J ends lost 8 bases and 4 bases respectively, with 18 bases between them. Germline V CDR1 and CDR2: LNHDA, SQIVND (reference sequence). The CDR3 has 15 amino acids. DNA of the CDR3: TGTGCCAGTGCAAAATCGCGGGCAGTATACAATGAGCAGTTCTTC. This encodes CASAKSRAVYNEQFF.

The rearrangement links TRBV30 to TRBJ2-1; D possibly corresponds to TRBD2 (5 bases). In germline, CDR1 is GTSNPN, CDR2 SVGIG (reference sequence). Trimming shortened V by 3 bases and J by 0 bases, and 9 bases separated the two germline ends. This CDR3 spans 14 amino acids. The CDR3 reads CAWRSGSSYNEQFF. The CDR3 DNA follows: TGTGCCTGGAGGTCGGGGAGCTCCTACAATGAGCAGTTCTTC.

The rearrangement links TRBV15 to TRBJ1-3; no clear D gene. V shed 3 bases and J shed 1 base, with 13 bases lying between them. This CDR3 is built from 16 residues. CDR1 is LNHNV, CDR2 YYDKDF, per germline (reference sequence). The CDR3 loop reads CATSRVATGSGNTIYF. The CDR3 DNA is TGTGCCACCAGCAGGGTCGCCACCGGGTCTGGAAACACCATATATTTT.

The rearrangement uses TRBV19 and TRBJ2-1; 8 bases line up with TRBD2. Germline V lookup: CDR1 LNHDA, CDR2 SQIVND (reference sequence). This CDR3 has 16 residues. V lost 5 bases to trimming and J lost 7 bases; unmatched junction nucleotides: 13. The CDR3 here is CASSPNGAGVYNEQFF. The CDR3 DNA follows: TGTGCCAGTAGTCCAAATGGAGCGGGAGTGTATAATGAGCAGTTCTTC.

The V and J genes are TRBV7-9 and TRBJ2-7; 9 bases line up with TRBD2. Germline V gene data show CDR1 as SEHNR and CDR2 as FQNEAQ (reference sequence). CDR3 length: 13 amino acids. With 3 bases clipped from V and 8 bases from J, the junction kept 5 bases outside the gene matches. The CDR3 nucleotides are TGTGCCAGCAGCTTGGAGGGACTAGCCAAGCAGTACGTC. Translation gives CASSLEGLAKQYV.

This chain links TRBV5-1 with TRBJ2-4; 12 nucleotides line up with TRBD1. Germline lookup yields CDR1 SGHRS and CDR2 YFSETQ. The CDR3 length is 15 residues. The V segment lost 5 bases and the J segment 6 bases; nucleotides outside the gene matches: 6. This CDR3 is CASREGQGAPNIQYF. As DNA, the CDR3 is TGCGCCAGCAGGGAGGGACAGGGGGCGCCAAACATTCAGTACTTC.

This chain links TRBV9 with TRBJ1-1; the D gene is possibly TRBD1 (6 bases). Germline lookup yields CDR1 SGDLS and CDR2 YYNGEE. The V end was cut by 1 base, the J end by 0 bases, with 10 bases between. The CDR3 covers 15 residues. The CDR3 here is CASSVQGIMNTEAFF. The CDR3 DNA reads TGTGCCAGCAGCGTACAGGGGATCATGAACACTGAAGCTTTCTTT.

V usage is TRBV7-8 and J usage is TRBJ1-3; D possibly corresponds to TRBD1 (6 bases). Germline values: CDR1 SGHVS, CDR2 FQNEAQ. Between the trimmed V and J ends, which lost 0 bases and 2 bases, there was a span of 14 bases. There are 17 residues in the CDR3. CDR3 sequence: CASSLAWRGATGNTIYF. In nucleotides, the CDR3 is TGTGCCAGCAGCTTAGCGTGGCGGGGGGCAACTGGAAACACCATATATTTT.

This chain links TRBV5-1 with TRBJ1-2; 9 bases fit TRBD1. Germline CDR1 reads SGHRS; CDR2 reads YFSETQ. V dropped 3 bases and J dropped 3; count of bases not matched to a gene: 3. The CDR3 sequence is 14 residues long. CDR3 sequence reads: CASSYRQGDYGYTF. CDR3 DNA sequence: TGCGCCAGCAGCTACCGACAGGGGGACTATGGCTACACCTTC.

This clone appeared once. V is TRBV2 and J is TRBJ2-3; D perhaps matches TRBD2 (6 bases). V lost 8 bases and J lost 3, with 15 bases in between. The CDR3 is 14 amino acids. Germline loops: CDR1 SNHLY, CDR2 FYNNEI. The CDR3 sequence: CASRPGVGTDTQYF. For the CDR3, the DNA is TGTGCCAGCCGGCCGGGAGTCGGGACAGATACGCAGTATTTT. The variable domain in full, completed from reference TRBV2 and TRBJ2-3, reads EPEVTQTPSHQVTQMGQEVILRCVPISNHLYFYWYRQILGQKVEFLVSFYNNEISEKSEIFDDQFSVERPDGSNFTLKIRSTKLEDSAMYFCASRPGVGTDTQYFGPGTRLTVL.

The gene calls are TRBV4-1 and TRBJ2-1; 9 bases align to TRBD2. Germline CDR1 and CDR2: MGHRA and YSYEKL. The CDR3 is 16 amino acids. J lost 2 bases, V lost 4 bases, and 6 bases had no gene match. The CDR3 loop is CASSLLAGVAYNEQFF. CDR3 nucleotide sequence: TGCGCCAGCAGCCTCTTAGCGGGAGTGGCCTACAATGAGCAGTTCTTC.

The CDR3 bases are TGTGCCAGCGCCGAGCCACTCTGGGACAGATACTACGAGCAGTACTTC. This translates into CASAEPLWDRYYEQYF. V usage is TRBV7-2 and J usage is TRBJ2-7; 7 bases fit TRBD1. This CDR3 is 16 amino acids long. Germline trimming cut 8 bases from V and 3 bases from J; bases unmatched to any gene: 16. Germline assignment: CDR1 SGHTA and CDR2 FQGNSA.

This chain connects TRBV27 to TRBJ1-3; D unresolved. The germline V gene encodes CDR1 MNHEY and CDR2 SMNVEV (reference sequence). V dropped 3 bases and J dropped 0 bases, with 27 bases sitting between them. This CDR3 has 21 amino acids. CDR3 sequence (DNA): TGTGCCAGCAGTTTTTGCGAACCTGCCTCCGTACCGAGTTACTCTGGAAACACCATATATTTT. Translating it yields CASSFCEPASVPSYSGNTIYF.

The rearrangement links TRBV4-1 to TRBJ2-1, with TRBD1 as a possible D gene (6 bases). The germline CDR1 and CDR2 sequences are MGHRA and YSYEKL. V was shortened by 0 bases and J by 5 bases, with 8 bases between the two germline ends. The CDR3 is 14 residues long. CDR3 nucleotides: TGCGCCAGCAGCCAAGAGGGGGCCCACAATGAGCAGTTCTTC. Residues: CASSQEGAHNEQFF.

V gene TRBV9 combines with J gene TRBJ2-2; TRBD2 matches at 13 bases. The junction had 4 bases not matched to a gene; V was cut back by 3 bases and J by 2 bases. This CDR3 is built from 17 residues. In germline, CDR1 is SGDLS, CDR2 YYNGEE. The chain's CDR3 is CASSGGTSGTNTGELFF. Here the CDR3 DNA reads TGTGCCAGCAGCGGGGGGACTAGCGGGACAAACACCGGGGAGCTGTTTTTT.

The J gene is TRBJ2-3, the V gene TRBV6-4, with D unresolved. CDR1 MRHNA and CDR2 SNTAGT come from the germline V gene. The CDR3 is made up of 13 amino acids. The germline V and J ends were trimmed by 0 bases and 5 bases, with 6 bases remaining between them. CDR3 nucleotide sequence: TGTGCCAGCAGTGACTCTCACTTAGATACGCAGTATTTT. It codes for CASSDSHLDTQYF.

The chain links TRBV5-1 to TRBJ2-5; 7 positions agree with TRBD2. V trimming: 2 bases; J trimming: 2 bases; junction bases outside the gene matches: 3. The germline gives CDR1 SGHRS, CDR2 YFSETQ. CDR3 length: 14 residues. The CDR3 loop is CASSFFGGQETQYF. The DNA of the CDR3 is TGCGCCAGCAGCTTTTTCGGGGGGCAAGAGACCCAGTACTTC.